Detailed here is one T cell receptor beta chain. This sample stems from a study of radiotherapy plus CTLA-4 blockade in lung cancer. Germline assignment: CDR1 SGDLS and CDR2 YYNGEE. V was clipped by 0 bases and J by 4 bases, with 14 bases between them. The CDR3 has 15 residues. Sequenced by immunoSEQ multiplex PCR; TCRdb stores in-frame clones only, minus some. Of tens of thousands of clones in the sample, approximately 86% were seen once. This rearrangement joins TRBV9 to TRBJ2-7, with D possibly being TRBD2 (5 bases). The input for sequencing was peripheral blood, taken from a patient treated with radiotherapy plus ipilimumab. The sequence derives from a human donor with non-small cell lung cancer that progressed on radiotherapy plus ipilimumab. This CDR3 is CASSVEVGVLYEQYF. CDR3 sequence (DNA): TGTGCCAGCAGCGTAGAAGTGGGAGTGTTGTACGAGCAGTACTTC.